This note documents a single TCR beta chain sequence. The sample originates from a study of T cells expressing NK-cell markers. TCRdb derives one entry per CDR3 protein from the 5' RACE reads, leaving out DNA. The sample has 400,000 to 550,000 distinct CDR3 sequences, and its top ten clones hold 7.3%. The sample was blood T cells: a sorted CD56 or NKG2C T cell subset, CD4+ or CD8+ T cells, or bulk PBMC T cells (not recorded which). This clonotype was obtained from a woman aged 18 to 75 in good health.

The CDR3 spells CASSTEGAKSEQYF. This chain uses TRBV5-1 with TRBJ2-7; with no DNA, the TCRdb D assignment of TRBD1 cannot be verified. Germline CDR1 reads SGHRS; CDR2 reads YFSETQ. The CDR3 runs 14 residues.